The 5 T cell receptor beta chains below were found in one sample sequenced in a study of blood T cell repertoires in COVID-19. Only in-frame clones appear in the TCRdb table, and some are missing; sequencing was by immunoSEQ multiplex PCR. Among 200,000 to 250,000 clones listed, 82% were seen once. Sequenced input: PBMCs or T cells enriched from blood (not recorded which). The receptor source for this set is an older woman who had recovered from COVID-19.

This chain uses TRBV29-1 with TRBJ2-7; tentative D call: TRBD1 (5 bases). The V gene's germline CDR1 is SQVTM and CDR2 ANQGSEA. The CDR3 extends over 11 amino acids. The ends were cut back, 4 bases at V and 5 bases at J, with 9 bases in the middle. CDR3 protein: CSVGEGDEQYF. CDR3 coding DNA: TGCAGCGTTGGTGAAGGGGACGAGCAGTACTTC.

The CDR3 DNA reads as TGTGCCAGCAGTTCTCCGGACAGGGGGCTGTACTATGGCTACACCTTC. As protein: CASSSPDRGLYYGYTF. The V gene is TRBV6-2 or TRBV6-3, the J gene TRBJ1-2; 11 bases match TRBD1. V was clipped by 4 bases and J by 3 bases; unmatched bases: 7. This CDR3 is 16 amino acids long. CDR1 and CDR2 from the germline V gene are MNHEY and SVGEGT.

V usage is TRBV5-1 and J usage is TRBJ2-2, with a tentative D call TRBD2 (6 bases). Germline V CDR1 and CDR2: SGHRS, YFSETQ. The CDR3 consists of 15 residues. Trimming shortened V by 3 bases and J by 4 bases, and 13 bases separated the two germline ends. The CDR3 loop is CASSSTGSVTGELFF. The CDR3 coding sequence is TGCGCCAGCAGCTCAACCGGGAGTGTCACCGGGGAGCTGTTTTTT.

The chain couples TRBV11-1 to TRBJ1-3, with D hard to call. Germline CDR1 and CDR2: SGHAT and FQDESV (reference sequence). V gave up 4 bases and J gave up 4 bases, with 17 bases separating them. The CDR3 totals 16 residues. DNA for the CDR3: TGTGCCAGCAGCTACGCCTTCGGGTCGACGGGAAACACCATATATTTT. Residues: CASSYAFGSTGNTIYF.

This clone was seen just once. This chain uses TRBV29-1 with TRBJ1-1; 10 nucleotides line up with TRBD1. V lost 5 bases, J lost 4 bases, and 4 bases stayed unmatched. The CDR3 is 13 residues long. Germline values: CDR1 SQVTM, CDR2 ANQGSEA. Here the CDR3 reads CSVSTGGGTEAFF. The CDR3 DNA follows: TGCAGCGTTTCGACAGGGGGCGGCACTGAAGCTTTCTTT.